This note documents a single T cell receptor (beta chain) sequence. V shed 1 base and J shed 5 bases, with 13 bases lying between them. There are 14 residues in the CDR3. CDR1 is SGHRS, CDR2 YFSETQ, per germline. The method was immunoSEQ multiplex PCR; TCRdb's version includes in-frame clones alone and lacks a portion of them. The sample lists some 300,000 clones, just under 90% occurring once. The entry originates in a study of blood T cell repertoires in COVID-19. Overall study: The samples span acute and convalescent COVID-19 from the United States, Italy and Spain. T cells, B-cell-depleted T cells, or PBMCs supplied cDNA or gDNA.

This chain links TRBV5-1 with TRBJ2-7; a weak D match, TRBD2 (5 bases). The sample consisted of peripheral blood. This clonotype was obtained from a woman aged 30 to 39 with COVID-19, enrolled during active disease. Written as DNA, the CDR3 is TGCGCCAGCAGCTTGTCCCGGACTCGGCACGAGCAGTACTTC. It codes for CASSLSRTRHEQYF.